The 5 T cell receptor beta chains presented below share a single source sample, sequenced in a study of T cells in localized non-small cell lung cancer. Using immunoSEQ multiplex PCR, the repertoire was profiled, and TCRdb retains in-frame clones only, with some absent. The repertoire has 3,000 to 3,500 clones, about 53% of them found once; the top ten carry around 4.7%. The sequencing here drew on lymph node tissue, taken before any cancer treatment. The receptors were sampled from a woman aged 18-49 years with stage I lung adenocarcinoma.

The chain combines TRBV18 with TRBJ1-1; 8 positions agree with TRBD1. This CDR3 is 15 amino acids long. Germline CDR1 and CDR2: KGHSH and LQKENI. Unmatched junction bases numbered 5, after V lost 3 bases and J lost 2 bases. For the CDR3, the DNA is TGTGCCAGCTCACCTTGGACAGGGACAAACACTGAAGCTTTCTTT. Its protein is CASSPWTGTNTEAFF.

The sample holds one count of this clone. The chain recombines TRBV28 with TRBJ1-2; D remains ambiguous. The CDR3 covers 13 residues. Trimming took off 6 bases at V and 9 bases at J, with 17 bases between the two ends. CDR1 and CDR2 (germline): MDHEN, SYDVKM. The CDR3 region has the DNA TGTGCCAGCAGCGAACCGGAGGGTCGGAGCTACACCTTC. It encodes CASSEPEGRSYTF.

CDR3: CASSEYGGGGSAFF. Written as DNA, the CDR3 is TGTGCCAGCAGTGAATATGGAGGGGGCGGGTCTGCTTTCTTT. The chain joins TRBV25-1 to TRBJ1-1, with 7 bases identical to TRBD1. Looked up from germline, CDR1 is MGHDK and CDR2 is SYGVNS. Losses at the gene ends were 0 bases for V and 11 bases for J; bases not matched to a gene: 9. CDR3 length: 14 amino acids.

This sequence joins TRBV19 and TRBJ2-7; the match to TRBD1 covers 7 bases. CDR1 is LNHDA and CDR2 is SQIVND in the germline V gene (reference sequence). This CDR3 has 15 residues. V lost 2 bases and J lost 5; bases outside the gene matches: 9. The CDR3 spells CASSITGTAGNEQYF. CDR3 bases: TGTGCCAGTAGTATAACGGGGACAGCAGGGAACGAGCAGTACTTC.

V gene TRBV10-3 combines with J gene TRBJ2-6; 9 positions match TRBD1. The trim removed 2 bases at V and 2 bases at J, leaving 10 bases unmatched. This CDR3 has 19 residues. Germline V lookup: CDR1 ENHRY, CDR2 SYGVKD. This CDR3 is CAISEISGTGTTGANVLTF. DNA for the CDR3: TGTGCCATCAGTGAGATTTCCGGGACAGGGACGACTGGGGCCAACGTCCTGACTTTC.